This TCR beta chain was captured in a study of T-cell memory formation after mild COVID-19. Each CDR3 protein is one row after TCRdb ran MiXCR on the 5' RACE reads. In the table there are about 350,000 distinct CDR3 sequences, approximately 15% of which are singletons. Germline lookup yields CDR1 KGHDR and CDR2 SFDVKD. The CDR3 covers 16 residues. J lost 12 bases, V lost 2 bases, and 9 bases had no gene match. General study points: The study detected some responding clones in pre-infection memory, suggesting cross-reactive memory joined.

This clonotype was counted between two and nine times. As yet, its antigen is unknown. The specimen sequenced was PBMCs or a T cell subset sorted from them (not recorded which). The chain is built from TRBV24-1 and TRBJ2-1; 13 bases align to TRBD2. This sequence originates from a man aged 18-30 years who had mild COVID-19 (a few samples of this study predate the infection). Cell type and time point are not known. CDR3 residues: CATSDSQGLAGWWQFF. CDR3 DNA: TGTGCCACCAGTGATTCCCAGGGACTAGCGGGGTGGTGGCAGTTCTTC.